This TCR beta chain was sequenced during a study of T cell responses to AZD1222 COVID-19 vaccine. Study results and caveats: Variant regions that are unmutated are reportedly the target of nearly half of spike-specific TCRs. No repertoire was sampled before or during the peak T cell response, only after it. The donors showed a predominance of white British ancestry and of females, with possible underestimation of clonal diversity. Dominant CD4 TCR responses targeted spike regions 160-218 and 743-854.

In the case of this clone: Its specificity is not known.

Generated by immunoSEQ multiplex PCR, the TCRdb table keeps only in-frame clones and is missing some. In the table there are around 180,000 clones, about 91% of which are singletons. The CDR3 has 14 amino acids. Germline loops: CDR1 MDHEN, CDR2 SYDVKM. The trim removed 4 bases at V and 5 bases at J, leaving 7 bases unmatched. This TCR was sampled from an adult in good health. V and J are TRBV28 and TRBJ2-7; TRBD1 matches at 8 bases. The sequencing used peripheral blood, collected on day 0 of AZD1222 vaccination. In DNA form, the CDR3 reads TGTGCCAGCAGTTACCCCGCAGGGGGCAACGAGCAGTACTTC. It encodes CASSYPAGGNEQYF.